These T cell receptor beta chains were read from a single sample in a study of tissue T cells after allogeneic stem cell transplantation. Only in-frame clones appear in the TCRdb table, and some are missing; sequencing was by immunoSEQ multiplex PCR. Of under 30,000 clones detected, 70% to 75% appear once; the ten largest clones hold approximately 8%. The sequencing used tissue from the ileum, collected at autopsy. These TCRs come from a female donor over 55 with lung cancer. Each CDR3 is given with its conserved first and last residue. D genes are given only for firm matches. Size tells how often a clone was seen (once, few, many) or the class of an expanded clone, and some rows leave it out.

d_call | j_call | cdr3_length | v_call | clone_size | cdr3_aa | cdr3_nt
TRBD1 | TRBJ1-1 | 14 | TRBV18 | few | CASSTGVGPTEAFF | TGTGCCAGCTCAACAGGGGTTGGTCCCACTGAAGCTTTCTTT
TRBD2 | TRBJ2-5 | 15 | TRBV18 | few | CASSLSGGPQETQYF | TGTGCCAGCTCACTGAGCGGGGGGCCACAAGAGACCCAGTACTTC
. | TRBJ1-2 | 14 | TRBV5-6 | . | CASSQLGVNYGYTF | TGTGCCAGCAGCCAACTAGGGGTAAACTATGGCTACACCTTC
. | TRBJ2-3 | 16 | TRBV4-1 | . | CASSQRTGPSTDTQYF | TGCGCCAGCAGCCAGAGAACAGGTCCCAGCACAGATACGCAGTATTTT
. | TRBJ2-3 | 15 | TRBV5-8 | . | CASNIRARSTDTQYF | TGTGCCAGCAACATCCGGGCCCGGAGCACAGATACGCAGTATTTT
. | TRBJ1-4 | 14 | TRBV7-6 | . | CASSLGASNEKLFF | TGTGCCAGCAGCTTAGGGGCCTCCAATGAAAAACTGTTTTTT
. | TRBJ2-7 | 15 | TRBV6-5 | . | CASSRDTRQHYEQYF | TGTGCCAGCAGCCGGGACACCCGCCAACACTACGAGCAGTACTTC
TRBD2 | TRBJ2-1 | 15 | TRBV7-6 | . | CASSSPGLARNEQFF | TGTGCCAGCAGCTCACCGGGACTAGCTCGAAATGAGCAGTTCTTC
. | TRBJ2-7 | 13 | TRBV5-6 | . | CASSFVSSYEQYF | TGTGCCAGCAGCTTCGTCAGTTCCTACGAGCAGTACTTC
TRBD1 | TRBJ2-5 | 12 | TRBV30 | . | CAWGQGQETQYF | TGTGCCTGGGGACAGGGGCAAGAGACCCAGTACTTC
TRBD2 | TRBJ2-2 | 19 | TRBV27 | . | CASSSVVSGRAEGNGELFF | TGTGCCAGCAGCTCCGTTGTTAGCGGGAGGGCCGAGGGGAACGGGGAGCTGTTTTTT
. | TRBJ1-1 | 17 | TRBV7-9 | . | CASSLYGGAGWNTEAFF | TGTGCCAGCAGCCTCTACGGGGGGGCGGGATGGAACACTGAAGCTTTCTTT
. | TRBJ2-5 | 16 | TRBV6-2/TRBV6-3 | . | CASSLPSWPSQETQYF | TGTGCCAGCAGCCTACCCTCGTGGCCCTCCCAAGAGACCCAGTACTTC
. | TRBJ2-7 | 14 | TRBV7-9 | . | CASSFGQPSYEQYF | TGTGCCAGCAGCTTCGGACAGCCCTCCTACGAGCAGTACTTC
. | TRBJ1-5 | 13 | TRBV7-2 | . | CASKEGPNQPQHF | TGTGCCAGCAAGGAGGGCCCTAATCAGCCCCAGCATTTT
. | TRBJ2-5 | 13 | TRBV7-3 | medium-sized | CASSLQFGETQYF | TGTGCCAGCAGCTTACAATTTGGGGAGACCCAGTACTTC
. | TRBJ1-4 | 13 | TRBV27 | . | CASSFSAHEKLFF | TGTGCCAGCAGTTTTTCGGCCCATGAAAAACTGTTTTTT
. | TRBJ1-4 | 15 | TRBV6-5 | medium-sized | CASSLDRVGGEKLFF | TGTGCCAGCAGTTTGGACCGAGTTGGGGGGGAAAAACTGTTTTTT
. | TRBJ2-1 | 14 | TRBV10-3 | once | CAIKAEGSYNEQFF | TGTGCCATCAAGGCGGAGGGCTCCTACAATGAGCAGTTCTTC
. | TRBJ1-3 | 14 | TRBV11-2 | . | CASSFPGRGNTIYF | TGTGCCAGCAGCTTCCCGGGGCGGGGAAACACCATATATTTT
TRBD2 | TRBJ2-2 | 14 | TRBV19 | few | CATTSGRATGELFF | TGTGCCACCACTAGCGGGAGGGCCACCGGGGAGCTGTTTTTT
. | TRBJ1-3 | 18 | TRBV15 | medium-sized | CATSHDEAHIYSGNTIYF | TGTGCCACCAGCCACGATGAGGCTCATATTTACTCTGGAAACACCATATATTTT
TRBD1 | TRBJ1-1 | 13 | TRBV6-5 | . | CASSRDRLGEAFF | TGTGCCAGCAGCCGGGACAGGTTAGGTGAAGCTTTCTTT
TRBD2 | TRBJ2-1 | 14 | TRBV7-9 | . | CASSLASGRFGQFF | TGTGCCAGCAGCTTAGCTAGCGGGAGGTTCGGGCAGTTCTTC
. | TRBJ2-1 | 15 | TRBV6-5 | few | CATRTDYNSYNEQFF | TGTGCCACTCGGACAGACTATAACTCCTACAATGAGCAGTTCTTC